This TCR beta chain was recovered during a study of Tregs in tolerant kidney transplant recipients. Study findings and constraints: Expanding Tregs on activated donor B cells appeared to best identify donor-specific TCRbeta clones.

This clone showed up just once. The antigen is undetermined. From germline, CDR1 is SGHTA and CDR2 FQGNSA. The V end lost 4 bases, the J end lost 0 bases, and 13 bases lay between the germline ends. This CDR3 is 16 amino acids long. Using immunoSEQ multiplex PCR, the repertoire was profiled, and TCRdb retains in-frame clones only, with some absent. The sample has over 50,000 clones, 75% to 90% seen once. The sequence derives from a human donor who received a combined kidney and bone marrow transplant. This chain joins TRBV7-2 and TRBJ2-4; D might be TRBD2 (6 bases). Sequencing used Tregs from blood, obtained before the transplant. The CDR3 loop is CASSSSGSGAKNIQYF. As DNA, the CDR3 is TGTGCCAGCAGCTCCAGCGGGTCGGGAGCCAAAAACATTCAGTACTTC.